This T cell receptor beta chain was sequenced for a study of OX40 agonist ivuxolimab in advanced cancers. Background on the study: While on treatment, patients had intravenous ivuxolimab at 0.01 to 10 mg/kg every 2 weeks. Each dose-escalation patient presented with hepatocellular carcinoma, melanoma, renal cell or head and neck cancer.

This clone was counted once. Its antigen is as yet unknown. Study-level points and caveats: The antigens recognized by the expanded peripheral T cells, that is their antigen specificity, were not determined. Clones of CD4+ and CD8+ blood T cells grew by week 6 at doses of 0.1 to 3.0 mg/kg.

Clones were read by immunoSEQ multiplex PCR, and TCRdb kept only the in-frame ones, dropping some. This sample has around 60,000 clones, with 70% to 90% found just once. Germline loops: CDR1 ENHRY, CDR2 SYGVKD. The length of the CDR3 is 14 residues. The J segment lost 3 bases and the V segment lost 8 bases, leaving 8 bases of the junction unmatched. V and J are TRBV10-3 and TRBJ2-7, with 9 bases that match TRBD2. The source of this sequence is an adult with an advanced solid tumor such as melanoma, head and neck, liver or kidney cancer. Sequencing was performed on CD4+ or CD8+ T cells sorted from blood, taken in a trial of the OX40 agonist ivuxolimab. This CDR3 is CAIAPQAGGYEQYV. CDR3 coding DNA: TGTGCCATCGCTCCGCAAGCGGGAGGCTACGAGCAGTACGTC.